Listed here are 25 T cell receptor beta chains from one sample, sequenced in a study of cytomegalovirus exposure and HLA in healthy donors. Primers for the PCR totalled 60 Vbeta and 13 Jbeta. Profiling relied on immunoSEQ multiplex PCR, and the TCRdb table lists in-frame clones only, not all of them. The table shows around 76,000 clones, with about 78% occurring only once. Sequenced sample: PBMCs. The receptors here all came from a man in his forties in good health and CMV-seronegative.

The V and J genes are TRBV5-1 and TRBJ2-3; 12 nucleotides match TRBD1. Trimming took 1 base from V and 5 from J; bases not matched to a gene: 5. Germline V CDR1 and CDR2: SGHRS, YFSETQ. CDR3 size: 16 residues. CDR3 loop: CASSLFGTGGGDTQYF. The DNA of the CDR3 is TGCGCCAGCAGCTTGTTCGGGACAGGGGGCGGAGATACGCAGTATTTT. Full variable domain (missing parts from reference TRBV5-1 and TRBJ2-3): KAGVTQTPRYLIKTRGQQVTLSCSPISGHRSVSWYQQTPGQGLQFLFEYFSETQRNKGNFPGRFSGRQFSNSRSEMNVSTLELGDSALYLCASSLFGTGGGDTQYFGPGTRLTVL.

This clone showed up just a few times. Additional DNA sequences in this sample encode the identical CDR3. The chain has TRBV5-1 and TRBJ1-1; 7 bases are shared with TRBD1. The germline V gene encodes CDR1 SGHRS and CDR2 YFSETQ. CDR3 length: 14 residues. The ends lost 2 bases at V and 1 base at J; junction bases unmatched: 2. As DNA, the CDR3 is TGCGCCAGCAGCTTACAGGGGCCGAACACTGAAGCTTTCTTT. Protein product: CASSLQGPNTEAFF.

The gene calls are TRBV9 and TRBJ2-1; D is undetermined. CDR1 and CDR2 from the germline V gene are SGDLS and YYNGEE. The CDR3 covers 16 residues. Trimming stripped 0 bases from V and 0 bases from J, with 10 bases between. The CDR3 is CASSVGSGASYNEQFF. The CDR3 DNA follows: TGTGCCAGCAGCGTAGGATCGGGTGCCTCCTACAATGAGCAGTTCTTC. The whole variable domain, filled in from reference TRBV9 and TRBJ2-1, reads DSGVTQTPKHLITATGQRVTLRCSPRSGDLSVYWYQQSLDQGLQFLIQYYNGEERAKGNILERFSAQQFPDLHSELNLSSLELGDSALYFCASSVGSGASYNEQFFGPGTRLTVL.

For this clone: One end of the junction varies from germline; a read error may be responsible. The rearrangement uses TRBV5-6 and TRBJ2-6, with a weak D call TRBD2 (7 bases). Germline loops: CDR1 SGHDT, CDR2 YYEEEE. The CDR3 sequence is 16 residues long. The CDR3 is CASRGTISSGANGLTF. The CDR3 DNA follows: TGTGCCAGTAGGGGGACTATTTCCTCTGGGGCCAACGGCCTGACTTTC.

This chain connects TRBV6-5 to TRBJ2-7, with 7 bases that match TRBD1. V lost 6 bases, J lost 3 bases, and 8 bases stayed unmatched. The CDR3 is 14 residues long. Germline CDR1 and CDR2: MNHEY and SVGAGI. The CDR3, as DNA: TGTGCCAGCAGACCCCTCCGGGACAGCTACGAGCAGTACTTC. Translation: CASRPLRDSYEQYF.

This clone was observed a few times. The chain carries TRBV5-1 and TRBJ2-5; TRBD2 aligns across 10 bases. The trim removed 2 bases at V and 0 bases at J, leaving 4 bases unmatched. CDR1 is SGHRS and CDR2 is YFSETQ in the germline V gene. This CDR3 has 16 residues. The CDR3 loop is CASSFGTSVNQETQYF. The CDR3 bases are TGCGCCAGCAGCTTCGGGACTAGCGTGAACCAAGAGACCCAGTACTTC.

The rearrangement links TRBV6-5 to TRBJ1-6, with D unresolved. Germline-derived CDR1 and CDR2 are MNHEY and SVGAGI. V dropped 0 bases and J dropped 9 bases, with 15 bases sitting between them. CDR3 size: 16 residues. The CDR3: CASSYSVPGLRSPLHF. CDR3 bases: TGTGCCAGCAGTTACTCGGTTCCGGGGTTACGTTCACCCCTCCACTTT.

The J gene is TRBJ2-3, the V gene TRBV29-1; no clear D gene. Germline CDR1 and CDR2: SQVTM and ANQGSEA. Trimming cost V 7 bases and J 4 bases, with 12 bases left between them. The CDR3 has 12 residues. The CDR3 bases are TGCAGCGCCACAGCCGGCCCAGATACGCAGTATTTT. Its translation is CSATAGPDTQYF.

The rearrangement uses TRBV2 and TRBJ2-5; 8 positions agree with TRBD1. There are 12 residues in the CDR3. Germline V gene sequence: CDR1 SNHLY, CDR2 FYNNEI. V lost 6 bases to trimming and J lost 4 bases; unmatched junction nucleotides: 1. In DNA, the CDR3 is TGTGCCAGCAGCGGACAGGGAGAGACCCAGTACTTC. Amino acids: CASSGQGETQYF.

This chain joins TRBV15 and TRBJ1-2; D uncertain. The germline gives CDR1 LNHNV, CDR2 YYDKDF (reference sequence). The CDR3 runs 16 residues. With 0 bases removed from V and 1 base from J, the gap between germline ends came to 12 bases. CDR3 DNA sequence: TGTGCCACCAGCAGAGACCCAAGCAGCGTTAACTATGGCTACACCTTC. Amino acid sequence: CATSRDPSSVNYGYTF.

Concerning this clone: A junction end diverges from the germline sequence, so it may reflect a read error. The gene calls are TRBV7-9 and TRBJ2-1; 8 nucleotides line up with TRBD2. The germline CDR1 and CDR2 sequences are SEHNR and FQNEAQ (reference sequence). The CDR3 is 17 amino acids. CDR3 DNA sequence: TGTTCCAGCACCGGGGGGGCTAGCGGCAACTCCTACAATGAGCAGTTCTTC. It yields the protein CSSTGGASGNSYNEQFF.

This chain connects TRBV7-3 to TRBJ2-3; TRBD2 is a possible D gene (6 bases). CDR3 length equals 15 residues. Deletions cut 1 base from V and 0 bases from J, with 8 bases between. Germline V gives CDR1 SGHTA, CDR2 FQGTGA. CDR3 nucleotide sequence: TGTGCCAGCAGCTTAAGAGGGACTAGCACAGATACGCAGTATTTT. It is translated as CASSLRGTSTDTQYF.

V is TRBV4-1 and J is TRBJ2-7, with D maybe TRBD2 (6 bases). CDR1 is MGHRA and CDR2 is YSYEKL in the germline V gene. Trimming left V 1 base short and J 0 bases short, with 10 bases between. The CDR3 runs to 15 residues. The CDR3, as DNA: TGCGCCAGCAGCCAAGGCCTAGCGTACTCCTACGAGCAGTACTTC. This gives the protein CASSQGLAYSYEQYF.

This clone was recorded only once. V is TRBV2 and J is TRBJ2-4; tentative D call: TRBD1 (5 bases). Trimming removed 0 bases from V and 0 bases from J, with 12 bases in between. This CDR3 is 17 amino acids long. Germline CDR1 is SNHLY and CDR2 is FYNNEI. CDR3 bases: TGTGCCAGCAGTGAAGCGCTGACAGTTGTAGCCAAAAACATTCAGTACTTC. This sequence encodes CASSEALTVVAKNIQYF. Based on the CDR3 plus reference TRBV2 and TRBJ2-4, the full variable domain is EPEVTQTPSHQVTQMGQEVILRCVPISNHLYFYWYRQILGQKVEFLVSFYNNEISEKSEIFDDQFSVERPDGSNFTLKIRSTKLEDSAMYFCASSEALTVVAKNIQYFGAGTRLSVL.

The CDR3 is CASSARDREKLFF. The CDR3 DNA reads TGTGCCAGCAGCGCCCGGGACAGGGAAAAACTGTTTTTT. The gene calls are TRBV9 and TRBJ1-4; TRBD1 matches at 8 bases. After removal of 3 bases from V and 8 bases from J, the junction contained 3 bases not matched to a gene. Germline V gene data show CDR1 as SGDLS and CDR2 as YYNGEE. The CDR3 length is 13 residues.

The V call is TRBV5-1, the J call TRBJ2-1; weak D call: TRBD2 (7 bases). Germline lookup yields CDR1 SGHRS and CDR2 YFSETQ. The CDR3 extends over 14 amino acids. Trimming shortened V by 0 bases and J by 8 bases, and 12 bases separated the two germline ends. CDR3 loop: CASSLGRGADEQFF. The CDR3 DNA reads TGCGCCAGCAGCTTGGGACGGGGGGCCGATGAGCAGTTCTTC.

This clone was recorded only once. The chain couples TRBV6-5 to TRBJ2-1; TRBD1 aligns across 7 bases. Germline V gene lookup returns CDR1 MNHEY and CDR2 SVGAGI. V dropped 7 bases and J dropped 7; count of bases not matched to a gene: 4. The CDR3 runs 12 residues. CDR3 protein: CASKSQGNEQFF. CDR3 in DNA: TGTGCCAGCAAATCACAGGGGAATGAGCAGTTCTTC.

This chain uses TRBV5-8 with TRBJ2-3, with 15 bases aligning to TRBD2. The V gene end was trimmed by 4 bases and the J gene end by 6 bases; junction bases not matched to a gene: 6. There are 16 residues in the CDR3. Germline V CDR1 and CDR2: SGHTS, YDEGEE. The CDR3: CASSLGTSGRSDTQYF. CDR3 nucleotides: TGTGCCAGCAGCCTTGGGACTAGCGGGAGGTCTGATACGCAGTATTTT.

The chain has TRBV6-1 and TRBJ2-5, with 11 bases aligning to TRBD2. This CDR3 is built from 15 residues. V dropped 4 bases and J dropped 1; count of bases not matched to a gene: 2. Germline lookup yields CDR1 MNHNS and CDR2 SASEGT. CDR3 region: CASSGLAGLQETQYF. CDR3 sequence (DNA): TGTGCCAGCAGTGGACTAGCGGGACTCCAAGAGACCCAGTACTTC.

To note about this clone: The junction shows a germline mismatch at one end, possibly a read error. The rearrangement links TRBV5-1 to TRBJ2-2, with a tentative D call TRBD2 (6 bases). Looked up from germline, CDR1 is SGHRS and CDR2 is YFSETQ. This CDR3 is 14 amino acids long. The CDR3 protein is CASRWGLNTRELFF. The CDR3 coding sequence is TGCGCCAGCAGATGGGGACTCAACACCAGGGAGCTGTTTTTT.

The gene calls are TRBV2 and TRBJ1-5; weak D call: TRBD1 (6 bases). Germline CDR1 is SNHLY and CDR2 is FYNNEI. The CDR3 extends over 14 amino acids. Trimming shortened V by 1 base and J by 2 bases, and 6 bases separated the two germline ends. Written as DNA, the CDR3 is TGTGCCAGCAGTGAAGAGGGGGGCAATCAGCCCCAGCATTTT. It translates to CASSEEGGNQPQHF.

The CDR3 DNA sequence: TGTGCCAGCATAAGTGCTCCTAGCTCTGGAAACACCATATATTTT. This gives the protein CASISAPSSGNTIYF. This chain connects TRBV28 to TRBJ1-3, with no clear D. Germline V CDR1 and CDR2: MDHEN, SYDVKM. CDR3 length: 15 residues. With 7 bases removed from V and 0 bases from J, the gap between germline ends came to 13 bases.

The CDR3 loop is CASSPQAAAYDEQFF. CDR3 in DNA: TGTGCCAGCAGCCCCCAGGCAGCCGCTTACGATGAGCAGTTCTTC. This sequence joins TRBV7-6 and TRBJ2-1; the D is unclear. Trimming removed 5 bases at V and 8 bases at J, with 19 bases between. CDR1 and CDR2 from the germline V gene are SGHVS and FNYEAQ. The CDR3 extends over 15 amino acids.

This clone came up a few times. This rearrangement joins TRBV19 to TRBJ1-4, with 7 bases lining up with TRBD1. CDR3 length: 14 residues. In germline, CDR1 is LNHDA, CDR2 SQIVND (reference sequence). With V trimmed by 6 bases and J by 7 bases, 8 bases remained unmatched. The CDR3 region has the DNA TGTGCCAGTAGCCAGGGGGGATTGGGTGAAAAACTGTTTTTT. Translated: CASSQGGLGEKLFF. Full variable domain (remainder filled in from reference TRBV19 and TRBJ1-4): DGGITQSPKYLFRKEGQNVTLSCEQNLNHDAMYWYRQDPGQGLRLIYYSQIVNDFQKGDIAEGYSVSREKKESFPLTVTSAQKNPTAFYLCASSQGGLGEKLFFGSGTQLSVL.

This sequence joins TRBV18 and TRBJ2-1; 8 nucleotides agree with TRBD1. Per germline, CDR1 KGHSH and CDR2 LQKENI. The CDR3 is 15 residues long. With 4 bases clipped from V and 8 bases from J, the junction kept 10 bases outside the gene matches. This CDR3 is CASSQRQGLGDEQFF. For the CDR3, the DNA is TGTGCCAGCTCACAAAGACAGGGGTTGGGTGATGAGCAGTTCTTC.